This T cell receptor (beta chain) was recovered during a study of cytomegalovirus exposure and HLA in healthy donors. The PCR made use of 60 Vbeta and 13 Jbeta primers. The protocol was immunoSEQ multiplex PCR, while the TCRdb copy is restricted to in-frame clones and leaves out a portion. The table includes around 130,000 clones, approximately 84% detected once. V lost 4 bases and J lost 6, with 18 bases in between. This CDR3 region has 15 residues. Germline V gene data show CDR1 as LNHNV and CDR2 as YYDKDF (reference sequence). Note on this clone: Its specificity is unknown.

Study-level findings and limits: Per a later analysis, HLA-associated TCR beta chains showed more clonal expansion than other, equally common TCR beta chains. The authors confirmed in vitro that three CMV-associated chains were specific for CMV antigens. When analyzed later, a missense DCLRE1C variant was found to be linked to TCR beta V- and J-gene trimming. The productive fraction for most TCR beta V segments was about 87% or about 30% in an earlier analysis.

The chain links TRBV15 to TRBJ1-1; no firm D call. The source material was PBMCs. The receptor comes from a woman in her late teens or twenties in good health and CMV-seronegative. CDR3 nucleotide sequence: TGTGCCACCAGCACCGAGGAACTTACATGGGCTGAAGCTTTCTTT. It specifies CATSTEELTWAEAFF.